The present entry profiles one T cell receptor beta chain with its context. Ten or more counts support this clone. No antigen is known for it. No base quality values were provided; no much bigger clone lies one nucleotide off. The sample originates from a study of metastatic and nonmetastatic thyroid tumors (dated by TCRdb to the early 2020s). Notes on the research overall: For patients with malignant and with benign thyroid disease, the researchers compared repertoires between peripheral blood samples and tumor or nodule tissue samples.

No treatment had been received by any patient before thyroid surgery. Using T-cell receptor beta sequencing, the researchers looked back retrospectively at clinical samples from patients, gathered between about 2012 and 2018. Reading the germline V gene gives CDR1 SGDLS and CDR2 YYNGEE. V is cut by 3 bases and J by 2 bases, and the space between the germline ends is 13 bases. The CDR3 starts with the cysteine, ends with the phenylalanine, and has 15 residues. Just the 45-base CDR3 DNA is kept, in frame starting at base 1. Preparation of the library involved PCR. Reads for this sample came from an Illumina HiSeq 4000. The TCR beta-chain CDR3 region of each patient was profiled by high-throughput sequencing. From the authors' description of their analysis: The researchers built a classifier to tell apart papillary thyroid cancer patients with distant metastasis, based on CDR3 differences among clinicopathological groups. The Shannon index was used to measure repertoire diversity, and the Morisita-Horn index was used to measure how similar tumor and blood repertoires were. The public sequencing data were trimmed at Q25 with fastp and processed into clonotypes with MiXCR by TCRdb, which kept only in-frame beta chains. None of the V and J calls come from the authors' own analysis; TCRdb made them. The sample yields almost 70,000 clones; 14% were counted once. The ten largest clones add up to about 6.5% of the sample.

Study-wide findings and limitations: In both blood and tumor samples, TCR beta diversity was reported to be significantly higher in malignant tumors than in benign nodules.

This receptor was taken from a male donor with papillary thyroid cancer or a benign thyroid nodule (not recorded which). Some clones in this sample may be carry-over from other donors' samples. The chain uses TRBV9 and TRBJ2-3; the D gene lacks a confident call. The sample comprised blood. In nucleotide form, the sequence is TGTGCCAGCAGCGCCCTGGGGTCGGCCACAGATACGCAGTATTTT. The encoded protein is CASSALGSATDTQYF.